The sequence of this TCR beta chain was determined in a study of CD8+ T cells in alopecia areata (dated by TCRdb to 2017 to 2018). In terms of the full investigation: Treated patients were enrolled in an open-label pilot trial of oral tofacitinib at 5 to 10 mg twice daily for moderate-to-severe alopecia areata. Clonality in the scalp was compared among normal scalp (n=4), patchy alopecia areata scalp (n=8), and alopecia totalis/universalis scalp (n=8). TCRbeta CDR3 regions were amplified by immunoSEQ multiplex PCR with 35 Vbeta forward and 13 Jbeta reverse primers. Patients stayed on tofacitinib for 6 to 18 months and then had 6 months of follow-up off drug so that delayed response and recurrence could be assessed. Scalp tissue and sorted CD4+ and CD8+ peripheral blood T cells from patchy and totalis/universalis alopecia areata patients and from healthy controls were covered by human TCRbeta sequencing. Disease severity in treated patients was measured with the SALT score, which quantifies the percentage of affected scalp surface area. RNA was obtained with the PAXgene miRNA kit for fixed scalp, the miRNeasy kit for PBMCs, and the RNeasy kit for mouse skin. Biopsies were taken from tofacitinib-treated patients at baseline and again at 4 and 24 weeks into treatment, and several of those patients also had a later scalp biopsy. The study used high-throughput TCRbeta sequencing to examine T cell clonal expansion in alopecia areata, in both the C3H/HeJ mouse model and human patients. Overall results and qualifications from the work: The treated cohort was small, with a single nonresponder, so links between baseline CD8+ expansion and response need larger studies. Many expanded lesional clones persisted in scalp and blood during tofacitinib treatment, which may partly explain relapse after stopping treatment. Higher clonality and more expanded CD8+ clones were observed in lesional scalp than in normal scalp, particularly in alopecia totalis/universalis, a finding suggestive of antigenic drive. Unlike mouse skin, which is dominated by gammadelta T cells, normal human skin has resident alphabeta T cells that are also sequenced, and this complicates analysis of the scalp TCR repertoire. Shared TCR sequences between patients were less evident than in mice, which may be partly attributable to HLA diversity in the patient population. Tofacitinib significantly decreased scalp clonality and the number of expanded CD8+ clones among the top 100 scalp clones.

The treatment or condition label of this sample denotes: oral pan-JAK inhibitor, 5-10 mg twice daily. From alopecia areata patients, peripheral blood was collected along with lesional scalp punch biopsies. PBMCs were isolated by density centrifugation and stained for CD3, CD4 and CD8, and CD4+ and CD8+ T cells were sorted on a FACSAria. Comment on this clone: Its recognized antigen is unknown. Base qualities are not at hand, and no much larger clone is one base apart.

From the germline V gene, CDR1 is SQVTM and CDR2 is ANQGSEA. There are 13 amino acids in the CDR3, from cysteine to phenylalanine inclusive. Only the CDR3 DNA is retained, 39 bases long and in frame from the first base. V is reduced by 8 bases and J by 0 bases, leaving a spacing of 10 bases between them. The method behind the library was the immunoSEQ multiplex PCR assay. For TCR sequencing, RNA was extracted from every sample and reverse transcribed into cDNA to serve as template. SuperScript III was used for first-strand cDNA synthesis, primed with a 2:1 mix of oligo-dT and random hexamers. A synthetic immune receptor repertoire was used to assess amplification bias, and residual bias was removed computationally. As for the authors' bioinformatics: Raw reads were preprocessed for error removal, and CDR3 was defined according to IMGT conventions as running from the conserved cysteine to phenylalanine. Clonality was computed as 1 minus the Shannon entropy, with the entropy normalized by log2 of the number of productive unique TCRs. Whether each scalp clone was CD4 or CD8 was inferred by checking scalp TCRbeta sequences against the CD4 and CD8 repertoires from sorted blood. TCRdb's version of the immuneACCESS table is confined to in-frame rearrangements and falls short of the full clone set. An unresolved V gene accounts for under half of the shortfall where checked; the remainder is of unknown origin. The V and J calls and clone size come from that table; D and trimming were worked out from the DNA. This sample lists 150,000 to 200,000 clones; roughly 60% were detected once. Roughly 1.3% of the sample is in the top ten clones.

The sequence was obtained from a human donor with alopecia areata. The rearranged segments are TRBV29-1 and TRBJ1-4, with TRBD1 perhaps the D gene, on 5 matching bases. The starting material was CD4+ T cells sorted from blood, obtained between weeks 47 and 50, from a patient treated with tofacitinib. The DNA sequence is TGCAGCCTTAAGACAGCAACTAATGAAAAACTGTTTTTT. It encodes CSLKTATNEKLFF.